The 11 T cell receptor beta chains reported below all come from one sample, sequenced in a study of cytomegalovirus exposure and HLA in healthy donors. PCR involved 60 Vbeta and 13 Jbeta primers. Sequencing used immunoSEQ multiplex PCR; TCRdb keeps in-frame clones, though not all of them. The table lists 85,000 to 90,000 clones, about 90% of them singletons. The sample comprised PBMCs. The receptors come from a man between 18 and 35 years old in good health and CMV-seronegative.

This chain uses TRBV7-2 with TRBJ2-7; 8 bases are shared with TRBD1. CDR1 is SGHTA and CDR2 is FQGNSA in the germline V gene. The CDR3 consists of 16 residues. After removal of 5 bases from V and 2 bases from J, the junction contained 11 bases not matched to a gene. In nucleotides, the CDR3 is TGTGCCAGCAGCCTGACGGGACAGGCGACTGCCTACGAGCAGTACTTC. This translates into CASSLTGQATAYEQYF.

The chain joins TRBV13 to TRBJ2-1; TRBD1 matches 7 bases. Germline CDR1 is PRHDT and CDR2 is FYEKMQ (reference sequence). This CDR3 is built from 15 residues. With 8 bases clipped from V and 3 bases from J, the junction kept 10 bases outside the gene matches. The CDR3 coding sequence is TGTGCCAGCGTGGTGAGGGGGCTTTACTACAATGAGCAGTTCTTC. Protein product: CASVVRGLYYNEQFF.

As for this clone: The junction departs from germline at one end; a sequencing error may be responsible. The gene calls are TRBV5-5 and TRBJ1-5, with 9 bases matching TRBD1. Germline V gives CDR1 SGHKS, CDR2 YYEKEE (reference sequence). The CDR3 covers 20 residues. The CDR3 spells CASNLARRDREDRAKQPQHF. The CDR3 nucleotides read TGTGCCAGCAACTTGGCGAGGAGGGACAGGGAAGATAGGGCTAAGCAGCCCCAGCATTTT.

This clone was detected once. V is TRBV25-1 and J is TRBJ2-1; TRBD2 aligns across 9 bases. The CDR3 extends over 18 amino acids. The J segment lost 3 bases and the V segment lost 3 bases, leaving 12 bases of the junction unmatched. Germline loops: CDR1 MGHDK, CDR2 SYGVNS. CDR3 bases: TGTGCCAGCAGTGACCCTCTGGGGGCGGGAGGGAACTACAATGAGCAGTTCTTC. Its protein is CASSDPLGAGGNYNEQFF.

The CDR3 here is CASSPGTVSGYTF. In DNA form, the CDR3 reads TGCGCCAGCAGCCCAGGGACAGTCAGTGGCTACACCTTC. This chain links TRBV5-1 with TRBJ1-2; 7 nucleotides align to TRBD1. The germline CDR1 and CDR2 sequences are SGHRS and YFSETQ. The trim removed 4 bases at V and 7 bases at J, leaving 7 bases unmatched. The CDR3 runs to 13 residues.

The chain combines TRBV11-3 with TRBJ2-3; D might be TRBD2 (6 bases). The V end lost 3 bases, the J end lost 0 bases, and 10 bases lay between the germline ends. The CDR3 spans 15 residues. Germline V gives CDR1 SGHNT, CDR2 YENEEA. CDR3 DNA sequence: TGTGCCAGCAGCTTCTCGGAGGGAAGCACAGATACGCAGTATTTT. This sequence encodes CASSFSEGSTDTQYF.

This chain connects TRBV7-3 to TRBJ2-4; 8 nucleotides align to TRBD2. Germline CDR1 SGHTA, CDR2 FQGTGA. The length of the CDR3 is 16 residues. Trimming removed 2 bases from V and 8 bases from J; junction bases left unmatched: 11. CDR3 loop: CASSLRVAGSGDIQYF. The CDR3 DNA reads TGTGCCAGCAGCTTACGTGTAGCGGGGAGTGGTGACATTCAGTACTTC.

This chain links TRBV14 with TRBJ1-2, with 12 positions matching TRBD1. The germline CDR1 and CDR2 sequences are SGHDN and FVKESK. The CDR3 runs to 18 residues. Losses at the gene ends were 1 base for V and 5 bases for J; bases not matched to a gene: 11. CDR3 nucleotides: TGTGCCAGCAGCCAAGTGGGACTAGGGGACAGGGGGCAGTATGGCTACACCTTC. It is translated as CASSQVGLGDRGQYGYTF.

The gene calls are TRBV5-1 and TRBJ1-6; unclear D gene. The CDR3 has 15 amino acids. Trimming pared 1 base from V and 5 bases from J, leaving 10 bases between. The germline CDR1 and CDR2 sequences are SGHRS and YFSETQ. The CDR3 DNA reads as TGCGCCAGCAGCTTGAGAACGGGAGATAATTCACCCCTCCACTTT. Translation: CASSLRTGDNSPLHF.

V and J are TRBV30 and TRBJ2-1; 7 nucleotides line up with TRBD2. The CDR3 is 18 residues long. CDR1 is GTSNPN and CDR2 is SVGIG in the germline V gene (reference sequence). The ends lost 1 base at V and 0 bases at J; junction bases unmatched: 12. The CDR3 sequence: CAWSGGGEALTSYNEQFF. The CDR3 nucleotides read TGTGCCTGGAGTGGCGGGGGAGAGGCCCTAACCTCCTACAATGAGCAGTTCTTC.

The rearrangement uses TRBV2 and TRBJ2-7, with 7 bases fitting TRBD2. V was pared by 6 bases and J by 3 bases, with 2 bases of the junction left unmatched. This CDR3 spans 12 amino acids. Looked up from germline, CDR1 is SNHLY and CDR2 is FYNNEI. Here the CDR3 DNA reads TGTGCCAGCAGGGGGGACTACTACGAGCAGTACTTC. As protein: CASRGDYYEQYF. Supplemented by reference TRBV2 and TRBJ2-7, the full variable domain reads EPEVTQTPSHQVTQMGQEVILRCVPISNHLYFYWYRQILGQKVEFLVSFYNNEISEKSEIFDDQFSVERPDGSNFTLKIRSTKLEDSAMYFCASRGDYYEQYFGPGTRLTVT.